Listed here are 20 T cell receptor beta chains from one sample, sequenced in a study of Graves' ophthalmopathy and Graves' hyperthyroidism. RNA served as the template for amplifying TCR beta CDR3 regions. Amplification began with first-round RT-PCR using HTBI primers, then second-round multiplex PCR was performed. From the multiplex PCR reads, TCRdb called clonotypes with MiXCR, one entry per CDR3 protein. The table has 340,000 or so distinct CDR3 sequences, 15% to 20% seen once. The specimen sequenced was peripheral blood. The receptor source for this set is an adult man with Graves' ophthalmopathy.

The V gene is TRBV4-2, the J gene TRBJ2-5; D remains ambiguous. This CDR3 is built from 14 residues. V lost 0 bases to trimming and J lost 5 bases, with 10 bases between them. Germline CDR1 LGHNA, CDR2 YNFKEQ. CDR3 amino acids: CASSQELAVETQYF. Written as DNA, the CDR3 is TGTGCCAGCAGCCAAGAATTGGCCGTGGAGACCCAGTACTTC.

This clonotype was picked up many times. The chain links TRBV7-2 to TRBJ2-7; 12 bases are shared with TRBD2. Germline assignment: CDR1 SGHTA and CDR2 FQGNSA. This CDR3 is built from 14 residues. V gave up 5 bases and J gave up 2 bases; unmatched junction bases: 1. CDR3: CASSPSGGAYEQYF. CDR3 bases: TGTGCCAGCAGCCCTAGCGGGGGGGCCTACGAGCAGTACTTC.

This clonotype was seen only once. This may come from a read error, since a much larger clone is one base off. The chain has TRBV5-1 and TRBJ2-2; D might be TRBD2 (5 bases). Germline CDR1 is SGHRS and CDR2 is YFSETQ. The CDR3 consists of 12 residues. DNA of the CDR3: TGCGCCAGCAGAGGTGACACCGGGGATCTGTTTTTT. Protein sequence: CASRGDTGDLFF.

This clonotype was seen a few times. This sequence joins TRBV24-1 and TRBJ2-7; D might be TRBD2 (5 bases). The CDR3 is 11 residues long. V was cut by 7 bases and J by 7 bases, with 10 bases left in between. Germline V gives CDR1 KGHDR, CDR2 SFDVKD. For the CDR3, the DNA is TGTGCCACCAGCAACGGGGAAGAGCAGTACTTC. It codes for CATSNGEEQYF.

This clonotype has at least ten counts. The chain is built from TRBV6-1 and TRBJ1-2, with 7 bases that match TRBD1. Unmatched junction bases numbered 13, after V lost 10 bases and J lost 8 bases. Germline V gene sequence: CDR1 MNHNS, CDR2 SASEGT. The CDR3 sequence is 13 residues long. CDR3 sequence (DNA): TGTGCCACAAAACGAGACAGGGCCATCGGCTACACCTTC. Translated: CATKRDRAIGYTF.

Many counts were recorded for this clonotype. V is TRBV9 and J is TRBJ2-1, with TRBD1 identical over 7 bases. Germline V gene lookup returns CDR1 SGDLS and CDR2 YYNGEE. The CDR3 covers 15 residues. V lost 0 bases to trimming and J lost 6 bases; unmatched junction nucleotides: 6. The CDR3: CASSVELQGPNEQFF. The DNA of the CDR3 is TGTGCCAGCAGCGTAGAACTACAGGGGCCCAATGAGCAGTTCTTC.

This clonotype was seen only a few times. This chain uses TRBV10-3 with TRBJ2-5, with D hard to call. The V and J ends lost 4 bases and 1 base respectively, with 10 bases between them. CDR3 size: 14 residues. Germline-derived CDR1 and CDR2 are ENHRY and SYGVKD. CDR3: CAISGQTTQETQYF. CDR3 in DNA: TGTGCCATCAGTGGGCAGACCACCCAAGAGACCCAGTACTTC.

This clonotype was seen once. The chain links TRBV2 to TRBJ2-7; a weak D match, TRBD1 (6 bases). Germline-derived CDR1 and CDR2 are SNHLY and FYNNEI. The CDR3 extends over 13 amino acids. Deletions cut 5 bases from V and 6 bases from J, with 14 bases between. In DNA form, the CDR3 reads TGTGCCAGCAGTTCCACAGGGTCAGGCGAGCAGTACTTC. Translating gives CASSSTGSGEQYF. Drawing the rest from reference TRBV2 and TRBJ2-7, the complete variable domain is EPEVTQTPSHQVTQMGQEVILRCVPISNHLYFYWYRQILGQKVEFLVSFYNNEISEKSEIFDDQFSVERPDGSNFTLKIRSTKLEDSAMYFCASSSTGSGEQYFGPGTRLTVT.

This clonotype was recorded at least ten times. The chain couples TRBV7-2 to TRBJ2-3, with unresolved D. This CDR3 region has 11 residues. Germline V gene data show CDR1 as SGHTA and CDR2 as FQGNSA. Trimming cost V 5 bases and J 4 bases, with 4 bases left between them. The CDR3 DNA sequence: TGTGCCAGCAGCCGTTCAGATACGCAGTATTTT. Protein: CASSRSDTQYF.

This clonotype occurred many times. CDR3 sequence reads: CSAREGRRATQYF. Written as DNA, the CDR3 is TGCAGTGCTAGAGAGGGGAGACGGGCGACCCAGTACTTC. V is TRBV20-1 and J is TRBJ2-5; TRBD2 might be the D (5 bases). V lost 0 bases and J 7 bases, leaving 12 bases between the germline ends. The CDR3 loop spans 13 amino acids. The germline gives CDR1 DFQATT, CDR2 SNEGSKA (reference sequence).

V gene TRBV6-5 combines with J gene TRBJ2-5; TRBD2 agrees at 8 bases. Germline V CDR1 and CDR2: MNHEY, SVGAGI. V lost 0 bases, J lost 2 bases, and 5 bases stayed unmatched. The CDR3 is 16 amino acids. CDR3 sequence: CASSYSPRLAQETQYF. The CDR3 nucleotides read TGTGCCAGCAGTTACTCCCCCCGACTAGCGCAAGAGACCCAGTACTTC.

The genes are TRBV11-2 and TRBJ2-5, with 7 positions matching TRBD1. This CDR3 spans 15 amino acids. CDR1 and CDR2 (germline): SGHAT, FQNNGV. J gave up 5 bases and V 5 bases, and 11 bases lay outside the gene matches. The CDR3 sequence is CASSPGGRGGETQYF. In DNA, the CDR3 is TGTGCCAGCAGCCCAGGGGGACGGGGCGGCGAGACCCAGTACTTC.

This clonotype was observed many times. The chain links TRBV6-5 to TRBJ2-7, with D tentatively TRBD1 or TRBD2 (7 bases each). CDR1 and CDR2 from the germline V gene are MNHEY and SVGAGI. The CDR3 loop spans 14 amino acids. V lost 2 bases to trimming and J lost 4 bases, with 12 bases between them. CDR3 protein: CASSYAGGGYEQYF. DNA of the CDR3: TGTGCCAGCAGTTACGCAGGGGGGGGATACGAGCAGTACTTC.

The sample holds many counts of this clonotype. The junction departs from germline at one end; a sequencing error may be responsible. The J gene is TRBJ2-7, the V gene TRBV11-1; D is uncertain. CDR1 is SGHAT and CDR2 is FQDESV in the germline V gene (reference sequence). The length of the CDR3 is 14 residues. The CDR3 region has the DNA TGTGCCAGCAGCTTAGTGCCAGGCGCCTACGAGCGGTACTTC. Protein sequence: CASSLVPGAYERYF.

This clonotype occurred many times. The chain recombines TRBV6-1 with TRBJ1-5; D call uncertain. The CDR3 spans 13 residues. Germline V gives CDR1 MNHNS, CDR2 SASEGT. Trimming removed 0 bases from V and 5 bases from J, with 5 bases in between. CDR3 coding DNA: TGTGCCAGCAGTGAAGCGCGCGATCAGCCCCAGCATTTT. The encoded protein is CASSEARDQPQHF.

The V and J genes are TRBV10-2 and TRBJ1-2, with TRBD1 matching over 9 bases. Germline V gene data show CDR1 as WSHSY and CDR2 as SAAADI. This CDR3 spans 13 amino acids. V dropped 6 bases and J dropped 8; count of bases not matched to a gene: 7. This CDR3 is CASSRTGEYGYTF. The DNA for the CDR3 is TGCGCCAGCAGCAGGACAGGGGAATACGGCTACACCTTC.

In its sample, this clonotype was seen many times. V and J are TRBV5-1 and TRBJ1-1; D is uncertain. V lost 5 bases and J lost 0, with 11 bases in between. Germline values: CDR1 SGHRS, CDR2 YFSETQ. The CDR3 loop spans 14 amino acids. The CDR3 DNA reads as TGCGCCAGCAGTCGACAAAAGATGAACACTGAAGCTTTCTTT. It yields the protein CASSRQKMNTEAFF. The variable domain in full, completed from reference TRBV5-1 and TRBJ1-1, reads KAGVTQTPRYLIKTRGQQVTLSCSPISGHRSVSWYQQTPGQGLQFLFEYFSETQRNKGNFPGRFSGRQFSNSRSEMNVSTLELGDSALYLCASSRQKMNTEAFFGQGTRLTVV.

The chain recombines TRBV7-2 with TRBJ1-1; D unclear. V was cut by 4 bases and J by 4 bases, with 13 bases left in between. Per the germline V gene, CDR1 is SGHTA and CDR2 is FQGNSA. This CDR3 is built from 14 residues. The CDR3 is CASSSQSGGTEAFF. CDR3 in DNA: TGTGCCAGCAGCTCCCAGTCAGGCGGCACTGAAGCTTTCTTT.

In its sample, this clonotype was seen many times. The chain joins TRBV15 to TRBJ2-7; D uncertain. The CDR3 runs 15 residues. CDR1 is LNHNV and CDR2 is YYDKDF in the germline V gene (reference sequence). Between the trimmed V and J ends, which lost 10 bases and 5 bases, there was a span of 24 bases. CDR3 nucleotides: TGTGCCATCCGAGATAGTTGGCAGAGCTGGGACGAGCAGTACTTC. It yields the protein CAIRDSWQSWDEQYF.

In this sample, this clonotype turned up many times. The rearrangement uses TRBV30 and TRBJ1-6, with 8 positions matching TRBD1. This CDR3 comprises 16 residues. CDR1 and CDR2 from the germline V gene are GTSNPN and SVGIG (reference sequence). V was clipped by 6 bases and J by 8 bases; unmatched bases: 15. In DNA, the CDR3 is TGTGCCTGCCAAGTGCCCCCCACAGGGGGGTATTCACCCCTCCACTTT. This codes for CACQVPPTGGYSPLHF.